Presented here are 8 T cell receptor beta chains from one specimen sequenced in a study of blood T cell repertoires in COVID-19. Sequenced by immunoSEQ multiplex PCR; TCRdb stores in-frame clones only, minus some. The sample includes more than 400,000 clones, over 75% of them seen just once. Input material: peripheral blood. The receptors here all came from a human donor in a cohort sampled during active COVID-19.

This chain connects TRBV3-1 (or the pseudogene TRBV3-2) to TRBJ1-2; TRBD1 agrees at 7 bases. Germline V gene lookup returns CDR1 LGHDT and CDR2 YNNKEL (reference sequence). After removal of 3 bases from V and 6 bases from J, the junction contained 7 bases not matched to a gene. This CDR3 region has 14 residues. The CDR3 nucleotides are TGTGCCAGCAGCCAGCAAGGGACAGCGAATGGCTACACCTTC. Its protein is CASSQQGTANGYTF.

The table lists this clone with a few counts. The gene calls are TRBV14 and TRBJ2-7; D ambiguous. The germline V gene encodes CDR1 SGHDN and CDR2 FVKESK. V was shortened by 4 bases and J by 3 bases, with 10 bases between the two germline ends. The CDR3 runs to 13 residues. In nucleotides, the CDR3 is TGTGCCAGCAGCCCAGTACGACACTACGAGCAGTACTTC. This sequence encodes CASSPVRHYEQYF.

The V call is TRBV7-9, the J call TRBJ2-5, with TRBD2 matching over 12 bases. This CDR3 comprises 15 residues. Unmatched junction bases numbered 1, after V lost 1 base and J lost 4 bases. Germline V gene sequence: CDR1 SEHNR, CDR2 FQNEAQ (reference sequence). Written as DNA, the CDR3 is TGTGCCAGCAGCTTAGGACTAGCGGGAGCAGAGACCCAGTACTTC. Its translation is CASSLGLAGAETQYF.

V gene TRBV12-3 or TRBV12-4 combines with J gene TRBJ2-1; possibly TRBD2 for D (5 bases). The CDR3 is 13 residues long. Trimming pared 7 bases from V and 2 bases from J, leaving 9 bases between. The DNA for the CDR3 is TGTGCCAGCACCGCGGGTCCCTACAATGAGCAGTTCTTC. It codes for CASTAGPYNEQFF.

The chain carries TRBV6-5 and TRBJ1-2; TRBD1 aligns across 9 bases. The CDR3 contains 14 residues. Trimming took 6 bases from V and 6 from J; bases not matched to a gene: 8. Germline V CDR1 and CDR2: MNHEY, SVGAGI. CDR3 sequence reads: CASRPSGQGHGYTF. The CDR3, as DNA: TGTGCCAGCAGACCCTCGGGACAGGGACATGGCTACACCTTC.

The chain has TRBV7-9 and TRBJ1-3; no clear D. The V end lost 1 base, the J end lost 1 base, and 5 bases lay between the germline ends. CDR1 and CDR2 from the germline V gene are SEHNR and FQNEAQ (reference sequence). The CDR3 runs to 14 residues. Written as DNA, the CDR3 is TGTGCCAGCAGCTTAGTCAGGTCTGGAAACACCATATATTTT. Its translation: CASSLVRSGNTIYF.

This chain uses TRBV30 with TRBJ2-2; TRBD1 aligns across 7 bases. V trimming: 0 bases; J trimming: 5 bases; junction bases outside the gene matches: 0. The CDR3 consists of 13 residues. Germline CDR1 is GTSNPN and CDR2 is SVGIG (reference sequence). The CDR3 DNA reads TGTGCCTGGAGTGTACAGGGGACCGGGGAGCTGTTTTTT. Protein sequence: CAWSVQGTGELFF.

This clone turned up a few times. This chain joins TRBV6-2 or TRBV6-3 and TRBJ2-3, with D possibly being TRBD2 (8 bases). The CDR3 is 17 amino acids. Germline CDR1 and CDR2: MNHEY and SVGEGT. With 0 bases removed from V and 4 bases from J, the gap between germline ends came to 17 bases. CDR3 in amino acids: CASSYSNIGRGPDTQYF. The CDR3 nucleotides read TGTGCCAGCAGTTACTCGAATATCGGGAGGGGGCCAGATACGCAGTATTTT.